This T cell receptor (beta chain) was recorded in a study of graft-versus-host responses after intestinal transplantation. General study findings and limits: GvH clones appeared in recipient marrow, some first in ileum or blood.

The V gene's germline CDR1 is SEHNR and CDR2 FQNEAQ (reference sequence). V lost 1 base to trimming and J lost 7 bases, with 8 bases between them. The CDR3 has 13 amino acids. Details on this clone: Its matching antigen is unknown.

The repertoire was sequenced with immunoSEQ multiplex PCR; TCRdb's copy has only in-frame clones and lacks some. This table has about 8,000 clones, over 95% appearing once. The chain is built from TRBV7-9 and TRBJ2-1, with D hard to call. This sequence originates from a human patient who received an intestinal transplant, so some T cells may come from the graft donor. The sample was PBMCs, taken 23 days after intestinal transplant. The CDR3 region is CASSLVGWNEQFF. The CDR3 nucleotides are TGTGCCAGCAGCTTAGTGGGGTGGAATGAGCAGTTCTTC. Filled out from reference TRBV7-9 and TRBJ2-1, the complete variable domain reads DTGVSQNPRHKITKRGQNVTFRCDPISEHNRLYWYRQTLGQGPEFLTYFQNEAQLEKSRLLSDRFSAERPKGSFSTLEIQRTEQGDSAMYLCASSLVGWNEQFFGPGTRLTVL.